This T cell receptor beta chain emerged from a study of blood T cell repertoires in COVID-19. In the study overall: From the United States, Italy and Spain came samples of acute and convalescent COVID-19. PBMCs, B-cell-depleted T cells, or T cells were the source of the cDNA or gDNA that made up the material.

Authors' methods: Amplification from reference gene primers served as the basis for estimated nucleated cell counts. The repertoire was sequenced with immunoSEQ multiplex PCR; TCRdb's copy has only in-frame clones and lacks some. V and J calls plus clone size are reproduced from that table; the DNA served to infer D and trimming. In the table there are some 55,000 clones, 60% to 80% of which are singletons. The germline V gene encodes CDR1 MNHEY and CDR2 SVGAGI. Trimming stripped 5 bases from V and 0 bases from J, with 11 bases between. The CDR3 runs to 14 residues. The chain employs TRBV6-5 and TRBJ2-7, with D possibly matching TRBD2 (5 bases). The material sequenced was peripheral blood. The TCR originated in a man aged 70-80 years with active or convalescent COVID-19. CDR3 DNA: TGTGCCAGCAGTACGCGACGGGGCTCCTACGAGCAGTACTTC. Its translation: CASSTRRGSYEQYF.